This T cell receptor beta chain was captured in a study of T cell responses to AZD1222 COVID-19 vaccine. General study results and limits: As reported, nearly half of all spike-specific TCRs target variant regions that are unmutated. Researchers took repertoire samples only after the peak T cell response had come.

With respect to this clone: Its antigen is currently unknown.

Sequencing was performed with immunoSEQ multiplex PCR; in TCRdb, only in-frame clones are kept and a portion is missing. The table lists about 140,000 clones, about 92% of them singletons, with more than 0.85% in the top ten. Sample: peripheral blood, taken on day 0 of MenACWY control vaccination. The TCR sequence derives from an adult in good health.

CDR3 in amino acids: CASSQVTAEKLFF. The DNA for the CDR3 is TGTGCCAGCAGCCAAGTTACAGCCGAAAAACTGTTTTTT. The chain recombines TRBV4-2 with TRBJ1-4; no definite D call. Per germline, CDR1 LGHNA and CDR2 YNFKEQ. Between the trimmed V and J ends, which lost 1 base and 8 bases, there was a span of 8 bases. The CDR3 runs to 13 residues.